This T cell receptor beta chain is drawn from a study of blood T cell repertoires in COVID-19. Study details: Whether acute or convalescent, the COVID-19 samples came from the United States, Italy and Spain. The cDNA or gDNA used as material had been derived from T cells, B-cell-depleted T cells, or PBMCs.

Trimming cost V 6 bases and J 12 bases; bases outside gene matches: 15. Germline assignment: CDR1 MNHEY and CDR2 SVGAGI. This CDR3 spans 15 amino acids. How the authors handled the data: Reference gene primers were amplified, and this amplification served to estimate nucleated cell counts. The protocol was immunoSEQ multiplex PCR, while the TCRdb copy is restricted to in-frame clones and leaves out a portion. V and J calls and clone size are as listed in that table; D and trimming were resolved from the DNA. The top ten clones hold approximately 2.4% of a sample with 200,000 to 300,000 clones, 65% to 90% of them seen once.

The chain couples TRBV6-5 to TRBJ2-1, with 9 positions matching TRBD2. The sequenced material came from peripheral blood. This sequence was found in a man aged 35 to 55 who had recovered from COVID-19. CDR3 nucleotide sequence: TGTGCCAGCAGAGGTCCGGGACTAGCCCATCCGTGGCAGTTCTTC. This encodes CASRGPGLAHPWQFF.